One sample yielded the 30 T cell receptor beta chains listed below, sequenced in a study of lymphopenia after photon versus proton radiotherapy. Some clones are missing from TCRdb's copy, which holds only in-frame ones; the method was immunoSEQ multiplex PCR. The data contain approximately 29,000 clones, under 90% of them singletons. This material consisted of peripheral blood, taken from a patient treated with proton-based radiotherapy. Receptors originate from a woman between 65 and 79 years old with pancreatic cancer.

This clone was observed a handful of times. This sequence joins TRBV4-3 and TRBJ2-7, with 10 bases lining up with TRBD2. Germline CDR1 LGHNA, CDR2 YSLEER. This CDR3 is 15 amino acids long. V dropped 0 bases and J dropped 6; count of bases not matched to a gene: 5. CDR3 nucleotides: TGCGCCAGCAGCCAAGATGGGGCTAGCGGGAGCGAGCAGTACTTC. It translates to CASSQDGASGSEQYF.

The chain recombines TRBV5-6 with TRBJ2-3; D gene unclear. Germline V gene sequence: CDR1 SGHDT, CDR2 YYEEEE. The CDR3 is 13 amino acids. Trimming pared 0 bases from V and 4 bases from J, leaving 6 bases between. In DNA form, the CDR3 reads TGTGCCAGCAGCTTGGTCGCTTCAGATACGCAGTATTTT. Translated: CASSLVASDTQYF.

A note on this clone: Compared with germline, one end of the junction differs, possibly owing to a read error. The rearrangement uses TRBV7-3 and TRBJ2-7, with D perhaps TRBD1 (5 bases). The CDR3 is 15 residues long. The V gene's germline CDR1 is SGHTA and CDR2 FQGTGA. The CDR3 DNA reads as TGTGCCAGCACCTTAACGGGCGTTAGGGGCCACGAGCAGTACTTC. This encodes CASTLTGVRGHEQYF.

This chain uses TRBV13 with TRBJ2-5, with 11 nucleotides matching TRBD2. J lost 5 bases, V lost 5 bases, and 10 bases had no gene match. Germline assignment: CDR1 PRHDT and CDR2 FYEKMQ (reference sequence). The CDR3 is 16 amino acids. Here the CDR3 DNA reads TGTGCCAGCAGCCCAGGTTCCGGGACTAGCGGCGAGACCCAGTACTTC. It codes for CASSPGSGTSGETQYF.

The gene calls are TRBV27 and TRBJ1-1; maybe TRBD1 (5 bases). CDR1 MNHEY and CDR2 SMNVEV come from the germline V gene (reference sequence). CDR3 size: 14 residues. V was trimmed by 6 bases and J by 11 bases, leaving 22 bases between them. In nucleotides, the CDR3 is TGTGCCAGCAGGCCTTCACCCAGGGTGCCACGGGCTTTCTTT. Residues: CASRPSPRVPRAFF.

This clone was recorded once. The J gene is TRBJ1-1, the V gene TRBV7-2; TRBD1 is a possible D gene (5 bases). The CDR3 covers 13 residues. Trimming cost V 5 bases and J 4 bases, with 11 bases left between them. Germline CDR1 reads SGHTA; CDR2 reads FQGNSA. CDR3 DNA sequence: TGTGCCAGCAGCCTCCGGGGCCTCACTGAAGCTTTCTTT. It specifies CASSLRGLTEAFF. Using reference TRBV7-2 and TRBJ1-1 for the parts outside the CDR3, the full variable domain is GAGVSQSPSNKVTEKGKDVELRCDPISGHTALYWYRQSLGQGLEFLIYFQGNSAPDKSGLPSDRFSAERTGGSVSTLTIQRTQQEDSAVYLCASSLRGLTEAFFGQGTRLTVV.

The V gene is TRBV11-3, the J gene TRBJ2-1, with D possibly being TRBD1 (5 bases). Germline CDR1 SGHNT, CDR2 YENEEA. Trimming took 1 base from V and 7 from J, leaving 11 bases between them. CDR3 length equals 14 residues. CDR3 region: CASSLGGFGNEQFF. For the CDR3, the DNA is TGTGCCAGCAGCTTAGGGGGCTTTGGAAATGAGCAGTTCTTC.

This chain uses TRBV6-5 with TRBJ1-2; maybe TRBD1 (5 bases). The CDR3 is 12 amino acids. V was shortened by 7 bases and J by 4 bases, with 10 bases between the two germline ends. The V gene's germline CDR1 is MNHEY and CDR2 SVGAGI. CDR3 DNA sequence: TGTGCCAGCAAAGGGGCAGTCTATGGCTACACCTTC. It translates to CASKGAVYGYTF.

The J gene is TRBJ2-1, the V gene TRBV7-9; D possibly corresponds to TRBD2 (5 bases). V shed 5 bases and J shed 7 bases, with 18 bases lying between them. Germline assignment: CDR1 SEHNR and CDR2 FQNEAQ (reference sequence). The CDR3 runs 15 residues. CDR3 bases: TGTGCCAGCAGCGAACTCGAGGGCCGCTTAAATGAGCAGTTCTTC. Encoded protein: CASSELEGRLNEQFF.

The chain recombines TRBV6-6 with TRBJ2-7; unclear D gene. Trimming took off 8 bases at V and 1 base at J, with 12 bases between the two ends. Germline values: CDR1 MNHNY, CDR2 SVGAGI (reference sequence). This CDR3 spans 13 amino acids. The CDR3: CASASFPSYEQYF. DNA of the CDR3: TGTGCCAGCGCGTCTTTTCCATCCTACGAGCAGTACTTC.

This clone was picked up a small number of times. The chain couples TRBV6-6 to TRBJ1-3; D is possibly TRBD1 (5 bases). V lost 7 bases and J lost 7, with 11 bases in between. The length of the CDR3 is 12 residues. The germline gives CDR1 MNHNY, CDR2 SVGAGI (reference sequence). The CDR3 bases are TGTGCCAGCACCGACGGGGGGAACACCATATATTTT. Translation: CASTDGGNTIYF.

The sample holds one count of this clone. The CDR3 spells CASRDGQGGRYEQYF. As DNA, the CDR3 is TGTGCCAGCAGGGACGGACAGGGTGGTCGCTACGAGCAGTACTTC. This rearrangement joins TRBV2 to TRBJ2-7, with TRBD1 matching over 8 bases. V shed 6 bases and J 3 bases; nucleotides not matched to a gene: 10. The germline V gene encodes CDR1 SNHLY and CDR2 FYNNEI. This CDR3 contains 15 residues. The complete variable domain, with remaining parts taken from reference TRBV2 and TRBJ2-7, reads EPEVTQTPSHQVTQMGQEVILRCVPISNHLYFYWYRQILGQKVEFLVSFYNNEISEKSEIFDDQFSVERPDGSNFTLKIRSTKLEDSAMYFCASRDGQGGRYEQYFGPGTRLTVT.

This chain links TRBV29-1 with TRBJ1-3; D gene uncertain. The CDR3 has 11 amino acids. Trimming took off 6 bases at V and 4 bases at J, with 7 bases between the two ends. Germline V gene lookup returns CDR1 SQVTM and CDR2 ANQGSEA. The CDR3 DNA sequence: TGCAGCGTGACTCAAGGAAACACCATATATTTT. Translated, it gives CSVTQGNTIYF.

The rearrangement links TRBV11-3 to TRBJ1-2; D perhaps matches TRBD1 (5 bases). The CDR3 has 14 amino acids. Trimming cost V 3 bases and J 3 bases, with 11 bases left between them. Germline V lookup: CDR1 SGHNT, CDR2 YENEEA. In DNA, the CDR3 is TGTGCCAGCAGCTTGACTGGGGGTGACTATGGCTACACCTTC. It encodes CASSLTGGDYGYTF. Full variable domain (rest looked up from reference TRBV11-3 and TRBJ1-2): EAGVVQSPRYKIIEKKQPVAFWCNPISGHNTLYWYLQNLGQGPELLIRYENEEAVDDSQLPKDRFSAERLKGVDSTLKIQPAELGDSAVYLCASSLTGGDYGYTFGSGTRLTVV.

The chain has TRBV5-5 and TRBJ2-7, with 8 bases aligning to TRBD1. Germline V CDR1 and CDR2: SGHKS, YYEKEE (reference sequence). The CDR3 is made up of 15 amino acids. V gave up 4 bases and J gave up 8 bases; unmatched junction bases: 14. The CDR3 here is CASSQTGTGAPKQYF. CDR3 DNA sequence: TGTGCCAGCAGCCAGACCGGGACAGGAGCCCCAAAGCAGTACTTC.

The DNA for the CDR3 is TGTGCCAGCAGCTTAGAGGACCCGCCCCTTGAAGCTTTCTTT. It is translated as CASSLEDPPLEAFF. J is TRBJ1-1 and V is TRBV7-9; D is unresolved. Germline CDR1 reads SEHNR; CDR2 reads FQNEAQ (reference sequence). CDR3 length: 14 residues. The V gene lost 1 base and the J gene lost 7 bases, with 13 bases spanning the gap. Full variable domain (remainder filled in from reference TRBV7-9 and TRBJ1-1): DTGVSQNPRHKITKRGQNVTFRCDPISEHNRLYWYRQTLGQGPEFLTYFQNEAQLEKSRLLSDRFSAERPKGSFSTLEIQRTEQGDSAMYLCASSLEDPPLEAFFGQGTRLTVV.

The V and J genes are TRBV30 and TRBJ2-7, with TRBD2 matching 11 bases. CDR1 GTSNPN and CDR2 SVGIG come from the germline V gene (reference sequence). The J segment lost 2 bases and the V segment lost 4 bases, leaving 10 bases of the junction unmatched. The CDR3 length is 16 residues. CDR3 sequence (DNA): TGTGCCTGGAACCCCCTGGAGGGACTAGCGGCCTACGAGCAGTACTTC. Its protein is CAWNPLEGLAAYEQYF. The full variable domain, completed using reference TRBV30 and TRBJ2-7, is SQTIHQWPATLVQPVGSPLSLECTVEGTSNPNLYWYRQAAGRGLQLLFYSVGIGQISSEVPQNLSASRPQDRQFILSSKKLLLSDSGFYLCAWNPLEGLAAYEQYFGPGTRLTVT.

This chain uses TRBV14 with TRBJ2-1, with a weak D call TRBD2 (6 bases). The ends were cut back, 4 bases at V and 7 bases at J, with 17 bases in the middle. Germline V gene sequence: CDR1 SGHDN, CDR2 FVKESK. The CDR3 has 15 amino acids. In DNA form, the CDR3 reads TGTGCCAGCAGCCCACCTCGGGGGAACGGTAATGAGCAGTTCTTC. Translated: CASSPPRGNGNEQFF.

This chain links TRBV18 with TRBJ1-2; 12 bases fit TRBD1. The V and J ends lost 0 bases and 6 bases, in that order; junction bases with no gene match: 2. Germline CDR1 and CDR2: KGHSH and LQKENI. This CDR3 contains 15 residues. The DNA of the CDR3 is TGTGCCAGCTCACCACCGGGACAGGGGGCTAATGGCTACACCTTC. Its protein product is CASSPPGQGANGYTF.

The CDR3 DNA sequence: TGCAGCGTTGTATTCAATGTAGCCAAAAACATTCAGTACTTC. Protein sequence: CSVVFNVAKNIQYF. The genes are TRBV29-1 and TRBJ2-4; the D is unclear. CDR3 length equals 14 residues. V gave up 4 bases and J gave up 0 bases, with 10 bases separating them. Germline assignment: CDR1 SQVTM and CDR2 ANQGSEA.

The rearrangement uses TRBV18 and TRBJ2-3; TRBD2 matches at 11 bases. CDR1 and CDR2 (germline): KGHSH, LQKENI. CDR3 length: 18 residues. The J segment lost 2 bases and the V segment lost 3 bases, leaving 10 bases of the junction unmatched. The CDR3, as DNA: TGTGCCAGCTCACCCAACCTATTACTAGCGGGGGACACAGATACGCAGTATTTT. This codes for CASSPNLLLAGDTDTQYF. Supplemented by reference TRBV18 and TRBJ2-3, the full variable domain reads NAGVMQNPRHLVRRRGQEARLRCSPMKGHSHVYWYRQLPEEGLKFMVYLQKENIIDESGMPKERFSAEFPKEGPSILRIQQVVRGDSAAYFCASSPNLLLAGDTDTQYFGPGTRLTVL.

This clone ranks as medium-sized (0.01 to 0.1%). The chain couples TRBV19 to TRBJ1-1; D unclear. Trimming cost V 6 bases and J 0 bases, with 14 bases left between them. Germline V lookup: CDR1 LNHDA, CDR2 SQIVND (reference sequence). The CDR3 is 15 amino acids. For the CDR3, the DNA is TGTGCCAGTAGAGGCATCAATCGCATGAACACTGAAGCTTTCTTT. Translation: CASRGINRMNTEAFF.

To note about this clone: An end of the junction does not agree with germline; a read error may underlie this. This chain uses TRBV14 with TRBJ2-7; D is perhaps TRBD1 (6 bases). This CDR3 is 14 amino acids long. CDR1 and CDR2 (germline): SGHDN, FVKESK. The CDR3 loop reads CASSQDLMGTGRAF. The CDR3 coding sequence is TGTGCCAGCAGCCAAGATCTTATGGGAACAGGGCGTGCCTTC.

V and J are TRBV7-8 and TRBJ1-2; 7 bases agree with TRBD1. The CDR3 has 14 amino acids. Germline-derived CDR1 and CDR2 are SGHVS and FQNEAQ. V lost 5 bases and J lost 8; bases outside the gene matches: 11. The CDR3: CASSIGQAFWGYTF. CDR3 nucleotides: TGTGCCAGCAGCATCGGACAGGCTTTTTGGGGCTACACCTTC.

The V and J genes are TRBV5-8 and TRBJ1-6, with a weak D call TRBD1 (5 bases). Germline V gives CDR1 SGHTS, CDR2 YDEGEE. The ends were cut back, 3 bases at V and 11 bases at J, with 21 bases in the middle. The CDR3 has 16 amino acids. CDR3 in amino acids: CASSSKGATGSAPLHF. The DNA of the CDR3 is TGTGCCAGCAGCTCCAAGGGTGCCACAGGCTCCGCACCCCTCCACTTT.

The chain couples TRBV9 to TRBJ2-7; D is uncertain. CDR1 and CDR2 (germline): SGDLS, YYNGEE. Trimming took 0 bases from V and 3 from J, leaving 10 bases between them. This CDR3 has 14 residues. CDR3 residues: CASSVADQNYEQYF. The CDR3 bases are TGTGCCAGCAGCGTAGCGGACCAGAACTACGAGCAGTACTTC.

This clone has a handful of counts. CDR3 nucleotides: TGCAGCGCCCAAAGGGCGGGGAGCCAAGAGACCCAGTACTTC. It translates to CSAQRAGSQETQYF. The J gene is TRBJ2-5, the V gene TRBV29-1; possible D gene TRBD2, 6 bases. The CDR3 covers 14 residues. Germline values: CDR1 SQVTM, CDR2 ANQGSEA. V lost 7 bases and J 1 base, leaving 16 bases between the germline ends.

This rearrangement joins TRBV5-8 to TRBJ2-3; TRBD2 agrees at 15 bases. Looked up from germline, CDR1 is SGHTS and CDR2 is YDEGEE. V dropped 0 bases and J dropped 6; count of bases not matched to a gene: 2. The CDR3 contains 16 residues. CDR3 nucleotides: TGTGCCAGCAGCTTGGGGACTAGCGGGAGGGCCGATACGCAGTATTTT. Encoded protein: CASSLGTSGRADTQYF.

For this clone: Other DNA sequences within the sample encode an identical CDR3. The V and J genes are TRBV27 and TRBJ2-2; no reliable D call. The length of the CDR3 is 12 residues. V gave up 8 bases and J gave up 5 bases, with 9 bases separating them. CDR1 is MNHEY, CDR2 SMNVEV, per germline (reference sequence). The CDR3 sequence is CASFKETGELFF. The CDR3 DNA is TGTGCCAGCTTCAAGGAGACCGGGGAGCTGTTTTTT.

CDR3 protein: CASSRSPRDYSYHEQFF. Written as DNA, the CDR3 is TGTGCCAGCAGTAGGAGCCCCCGGGACTACTCTTACCATGAGCAGTTCTTC. This chain uses TRBV27 with TRBJ2-1; 7 bases align to TRBD2. V shed 5 bases, J shed 8 bases, and the junction held 18 bases outside the gene matches. The length of the CDR3 is 17 residues. The germline V gene has CDR1 MNHEY and CDR2 SMNVEV (reference sequence).